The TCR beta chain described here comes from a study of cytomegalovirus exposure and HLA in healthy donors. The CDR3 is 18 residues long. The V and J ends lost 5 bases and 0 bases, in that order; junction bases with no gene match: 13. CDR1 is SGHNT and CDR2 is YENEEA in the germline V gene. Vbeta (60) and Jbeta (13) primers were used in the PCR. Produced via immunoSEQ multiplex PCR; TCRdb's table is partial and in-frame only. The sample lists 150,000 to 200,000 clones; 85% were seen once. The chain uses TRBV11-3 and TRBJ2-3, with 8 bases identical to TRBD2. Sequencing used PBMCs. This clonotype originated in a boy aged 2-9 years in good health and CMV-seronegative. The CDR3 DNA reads TGTGCCAGCAGCGGCCCGAGGAGCGGGGGCTCTAGCACAGATACGCAGTATTTT. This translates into CASSGPRSGGSSTDTQYF.